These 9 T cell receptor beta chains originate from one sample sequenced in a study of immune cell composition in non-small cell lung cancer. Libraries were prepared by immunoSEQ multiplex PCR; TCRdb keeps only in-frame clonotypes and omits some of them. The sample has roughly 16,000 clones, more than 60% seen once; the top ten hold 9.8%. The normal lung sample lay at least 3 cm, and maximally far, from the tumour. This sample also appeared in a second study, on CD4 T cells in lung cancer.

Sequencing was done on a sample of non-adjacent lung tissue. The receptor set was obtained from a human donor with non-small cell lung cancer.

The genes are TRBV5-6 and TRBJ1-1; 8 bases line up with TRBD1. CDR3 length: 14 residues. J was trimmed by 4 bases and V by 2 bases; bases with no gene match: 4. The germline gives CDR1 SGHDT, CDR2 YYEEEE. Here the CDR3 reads CASSFRQGTTEAFF. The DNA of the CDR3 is TGTGCCAGCAGCTTCAGACAGGGGACCACTGAAGCTTTCTTT.

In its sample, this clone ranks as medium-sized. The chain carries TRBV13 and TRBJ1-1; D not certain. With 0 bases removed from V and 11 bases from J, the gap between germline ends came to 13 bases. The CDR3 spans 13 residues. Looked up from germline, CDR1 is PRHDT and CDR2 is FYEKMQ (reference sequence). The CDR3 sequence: CASSLGGETRAFF. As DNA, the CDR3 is TGTGCCAGCAGCTTAGGGGGCGAGACCCGGGCTTTCTTT.

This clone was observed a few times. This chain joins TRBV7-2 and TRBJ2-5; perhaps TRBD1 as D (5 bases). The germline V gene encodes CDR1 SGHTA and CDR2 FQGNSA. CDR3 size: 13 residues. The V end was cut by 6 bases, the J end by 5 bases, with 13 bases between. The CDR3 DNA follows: TGTGCCAGCAGACCCCGACAGTCGGAGACCCAGTACTTC. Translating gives CASRPRQSETQYF.

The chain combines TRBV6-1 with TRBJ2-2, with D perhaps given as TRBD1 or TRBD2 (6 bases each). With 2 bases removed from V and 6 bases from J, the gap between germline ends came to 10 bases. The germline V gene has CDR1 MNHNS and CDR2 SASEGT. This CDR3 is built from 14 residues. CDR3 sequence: CASSEFGGPGELFF. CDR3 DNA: TGTGCCAGCAGTGAATTTGGGGGGCCCGGGGAGCTGTTTTTT.

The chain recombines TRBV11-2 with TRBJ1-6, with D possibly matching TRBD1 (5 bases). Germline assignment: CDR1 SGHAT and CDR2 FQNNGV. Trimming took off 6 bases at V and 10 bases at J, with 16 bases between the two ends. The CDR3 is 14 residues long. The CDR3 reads CASRTEGATSPLHF. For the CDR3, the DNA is TGTGCCAGCAGGACCGAAGGGGCCACGTCACCCCTCCACTTT.

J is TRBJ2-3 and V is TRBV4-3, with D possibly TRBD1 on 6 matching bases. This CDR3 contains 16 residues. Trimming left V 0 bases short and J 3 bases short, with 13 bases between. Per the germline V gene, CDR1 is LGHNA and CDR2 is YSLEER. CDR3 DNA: TGCGCCAGCAGCCAAGAGGCTAGAGGGGGAACAGATACGCAGTATTTT. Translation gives CASSQEARGGTDTQYF.

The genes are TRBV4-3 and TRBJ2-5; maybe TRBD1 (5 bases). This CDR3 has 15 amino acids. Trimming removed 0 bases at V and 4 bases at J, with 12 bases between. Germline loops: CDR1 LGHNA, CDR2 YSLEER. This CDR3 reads CASSQEGRRGETQYF. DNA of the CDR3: TGCGCCAGCAGCCAAGAGGGGCGCAGAGGAGAGACCCAGTACTTC.

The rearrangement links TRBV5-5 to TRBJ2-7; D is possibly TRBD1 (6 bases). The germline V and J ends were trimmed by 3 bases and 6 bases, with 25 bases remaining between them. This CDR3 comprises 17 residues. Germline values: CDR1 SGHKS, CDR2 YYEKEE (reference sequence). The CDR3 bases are TGTGCCAGCAGCTGGGGAGTAGGGGACACAAATACCGTCGAGCAGTACTTC. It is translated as CASSWGVGDTNTVEQYF.

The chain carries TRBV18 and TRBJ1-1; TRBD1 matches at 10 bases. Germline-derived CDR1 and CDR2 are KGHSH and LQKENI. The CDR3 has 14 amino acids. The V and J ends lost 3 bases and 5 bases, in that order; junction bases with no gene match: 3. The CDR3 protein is CASSPGQGRTEAFF. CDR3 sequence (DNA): TGTGCCAGCTCACCGGGACAGGGGAGGACTGAAGCTTTCTTT.